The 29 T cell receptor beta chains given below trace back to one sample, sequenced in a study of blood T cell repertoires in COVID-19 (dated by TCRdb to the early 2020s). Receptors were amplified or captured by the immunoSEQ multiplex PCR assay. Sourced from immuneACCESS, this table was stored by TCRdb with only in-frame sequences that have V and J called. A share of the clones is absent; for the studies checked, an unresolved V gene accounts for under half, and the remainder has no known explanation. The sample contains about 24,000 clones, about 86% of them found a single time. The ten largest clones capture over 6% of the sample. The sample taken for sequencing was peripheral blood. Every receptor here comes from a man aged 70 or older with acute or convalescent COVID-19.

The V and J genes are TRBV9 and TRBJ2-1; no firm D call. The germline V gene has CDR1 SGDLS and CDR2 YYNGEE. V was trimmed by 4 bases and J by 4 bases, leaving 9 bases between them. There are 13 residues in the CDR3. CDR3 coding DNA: TGTGCCAGCAGCTCCCGACTGTACAATGAGCAGTTCTTC. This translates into CASSSRLYNEQFF.

The DNA of the CDR3 is TGTGCCAGCAGCCCGACAGGGCTTCAAGAGACCCAGTACTTC. This gives the protein CASSPTGLQETQYF. The V gene is TRBV7-3, the J gene TRBJ2-5, with TRBD1 matching over 7 bases. The V and J ends lost 5 bases and 2 bases, in that order; junction bases with no gene match: 5. Germline V gives CDR1 SGHTA, CDR2 FQGTGA. The CDR3 spans 14 residues.

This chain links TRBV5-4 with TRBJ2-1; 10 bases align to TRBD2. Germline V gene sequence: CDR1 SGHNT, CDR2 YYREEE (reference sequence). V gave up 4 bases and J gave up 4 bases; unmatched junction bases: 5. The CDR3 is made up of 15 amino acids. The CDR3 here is CASSISGGLYNEQFF. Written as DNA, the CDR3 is TGTGCCAGCAGCATTAGCGGGGGGCTTTACAATGAGCAGTTCTTC.

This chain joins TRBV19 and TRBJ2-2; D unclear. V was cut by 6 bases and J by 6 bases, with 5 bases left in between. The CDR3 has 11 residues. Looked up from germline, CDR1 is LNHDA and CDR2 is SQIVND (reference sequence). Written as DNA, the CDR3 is TGTGCCAGTAGGGCATCCGGGGAGCTGTTTTTT. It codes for CASRASGELFF.

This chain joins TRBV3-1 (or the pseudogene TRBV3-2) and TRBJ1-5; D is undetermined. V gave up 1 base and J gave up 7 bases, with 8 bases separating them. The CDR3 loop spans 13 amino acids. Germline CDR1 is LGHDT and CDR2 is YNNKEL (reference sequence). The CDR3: CASSQVVGQPQHF. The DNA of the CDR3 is TGTGCCAGCAGCCAAGTTGTTGGCCAGCCCCAGCATTTT.

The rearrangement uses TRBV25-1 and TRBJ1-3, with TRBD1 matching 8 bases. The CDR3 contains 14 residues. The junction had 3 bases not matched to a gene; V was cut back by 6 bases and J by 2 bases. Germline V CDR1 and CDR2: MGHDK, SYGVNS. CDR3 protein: CASSLTGAGNTIYF. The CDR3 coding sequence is TGTGCCAGCAGCCTGACAGGGGCTGGAAACACCATATATTTT.

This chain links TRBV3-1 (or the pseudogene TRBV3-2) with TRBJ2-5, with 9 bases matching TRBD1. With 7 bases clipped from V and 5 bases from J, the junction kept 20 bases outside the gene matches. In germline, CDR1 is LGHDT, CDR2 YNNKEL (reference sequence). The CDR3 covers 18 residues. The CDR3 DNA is TGTGCCAGCAACTACGTTCCCGGGACAGGGAATTCTGCGGAGACCCAGTACTTC. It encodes CASNYVPGTGNSAETQYF.

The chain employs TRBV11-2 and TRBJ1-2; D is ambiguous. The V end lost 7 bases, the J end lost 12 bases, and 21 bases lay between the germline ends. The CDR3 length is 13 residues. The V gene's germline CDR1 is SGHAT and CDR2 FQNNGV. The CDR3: CASTSLRSFLHTF. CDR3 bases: TGTGCCAGCACCTCCCTCCGGAGCTTCCTACACACCTTC. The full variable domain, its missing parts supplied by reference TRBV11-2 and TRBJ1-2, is EAGVAQSPRYKIIEKRQSVAFWCNPISGHATLYWYQQILGQGPKLLIQFQNNGVVDDSQLPKDRFSAERLKGVDSTLKIQPAKLEDSAVYLCASTSLRSFLHTFGSGTRLTVV.

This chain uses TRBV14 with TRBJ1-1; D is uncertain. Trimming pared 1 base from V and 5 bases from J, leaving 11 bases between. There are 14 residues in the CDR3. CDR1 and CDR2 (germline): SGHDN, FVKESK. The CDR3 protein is CASSQVAGRTEAFF. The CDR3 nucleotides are TGTGCCAGCAGCCAAGTTGCCGGGAGGACTGAAGCTTTCTTT.

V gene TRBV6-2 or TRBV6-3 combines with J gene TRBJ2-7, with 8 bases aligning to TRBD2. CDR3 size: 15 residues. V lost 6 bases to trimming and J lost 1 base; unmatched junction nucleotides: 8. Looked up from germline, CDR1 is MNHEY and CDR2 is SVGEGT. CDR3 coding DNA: TGTGCCAGCAGCTTCCTAGCGGGCGATTCCTACGAGCAGTACTTC. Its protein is CASSFLAGDSYEQYF.

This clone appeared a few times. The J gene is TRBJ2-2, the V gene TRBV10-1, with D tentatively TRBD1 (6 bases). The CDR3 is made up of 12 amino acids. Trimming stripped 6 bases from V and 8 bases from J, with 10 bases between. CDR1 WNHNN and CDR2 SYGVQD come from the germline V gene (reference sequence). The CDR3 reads CASRTRGGELFF. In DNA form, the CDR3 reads TGCGCCAGCAGAACTAGGGGGGGGGAGCTGTTTTTT.

The CDR3 nucleotides read TGTGCCAGCAGCCGTCTTAGTGGCGGGGGTACCAATGAGCAGTTCTTC. As protein: CASSRLSGGGTNEQFF. The chain combines TRBV7-3 with TRBJ2-1, with 7 bases lining up with TRBD2. The length of the CDR3 is 16 residues. CDR1 is SGHTA and CDR2 is FQGTGA in the germline V gene. V shed 5 bases, J shed 6 bases, and the junction held 13 bases outside the gene matches.

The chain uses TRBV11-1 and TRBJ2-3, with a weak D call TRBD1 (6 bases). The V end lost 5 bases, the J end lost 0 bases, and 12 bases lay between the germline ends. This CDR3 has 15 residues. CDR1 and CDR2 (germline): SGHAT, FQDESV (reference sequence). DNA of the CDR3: TGTGCCAGCAGCACCCCGACAGGAAGCACAGATACGCAGTATTTT. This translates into CASSTPTGSTDTQYF.

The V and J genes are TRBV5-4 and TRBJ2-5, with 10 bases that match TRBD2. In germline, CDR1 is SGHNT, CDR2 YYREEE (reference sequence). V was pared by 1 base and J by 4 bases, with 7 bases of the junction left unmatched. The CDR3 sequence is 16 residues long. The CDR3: CASSLSELAGAETQYF. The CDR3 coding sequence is TGTGCCAGCAGCTTGTCCGAGCTAGCGGGAGCAGAGACCCAGTACTTC.

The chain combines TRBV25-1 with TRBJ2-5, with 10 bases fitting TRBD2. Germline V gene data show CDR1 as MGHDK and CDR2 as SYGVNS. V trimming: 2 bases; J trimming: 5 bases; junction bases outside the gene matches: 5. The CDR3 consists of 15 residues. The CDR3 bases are TGTGCCAGCAGTGAACCTAGCGGGAGAGTCGAGACCCAGTACTTC. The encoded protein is CASSEPSGRVETQYF.

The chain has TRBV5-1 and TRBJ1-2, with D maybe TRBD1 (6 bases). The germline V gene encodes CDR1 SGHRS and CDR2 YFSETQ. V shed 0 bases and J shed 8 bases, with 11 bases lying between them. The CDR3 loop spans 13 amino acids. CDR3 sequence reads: CASSLEQGWGYTF. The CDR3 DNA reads TGCGCCAGCAGCTTGGAACAGGGATGGGGCTACACCTTC.

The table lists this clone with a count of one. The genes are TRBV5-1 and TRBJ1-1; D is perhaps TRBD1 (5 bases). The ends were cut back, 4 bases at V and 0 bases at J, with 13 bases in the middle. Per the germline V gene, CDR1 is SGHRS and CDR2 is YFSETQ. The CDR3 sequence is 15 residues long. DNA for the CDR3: TGCGCCAGCAGCGGGCAGGGATTCATGAACACTGAAGCTTTCTTT. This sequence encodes CASSGQGFMNTEAFF. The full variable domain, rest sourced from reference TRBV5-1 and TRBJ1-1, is KAGVTQTPRYLIKTRGQQVTLSCSPISGHRSVSWYQQTPGQGLQFLFEYFSETQRNKGNFPGRFSGRQFSNSRSEMNVSTLELGDSALYLCASSGQGFMNTEAFFGQGTRLTVV.

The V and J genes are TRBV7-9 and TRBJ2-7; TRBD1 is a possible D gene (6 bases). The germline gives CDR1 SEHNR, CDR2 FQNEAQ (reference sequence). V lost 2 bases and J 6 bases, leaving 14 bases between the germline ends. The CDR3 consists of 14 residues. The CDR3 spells CASSLLQGSGEQYF. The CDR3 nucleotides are TGTGCCAGCAGCTTATTACAGGGAAGCGGCGAGCAGTACTTC.

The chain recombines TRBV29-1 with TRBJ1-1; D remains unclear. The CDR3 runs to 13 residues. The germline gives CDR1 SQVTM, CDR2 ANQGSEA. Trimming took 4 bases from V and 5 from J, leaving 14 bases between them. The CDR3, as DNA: TGCAGCGTTGGACAAAATAAGTTAACTGAAGCTTTCTTT. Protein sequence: CSVGQNKLTEAFF.

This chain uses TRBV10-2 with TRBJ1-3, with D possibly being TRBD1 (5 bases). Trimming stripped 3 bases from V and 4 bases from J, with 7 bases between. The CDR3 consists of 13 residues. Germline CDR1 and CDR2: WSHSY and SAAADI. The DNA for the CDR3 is TGCGCCAGCAGTGAACAGGCGGGAAACACCATATATTTT. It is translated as CASSEQAGNTIYF.

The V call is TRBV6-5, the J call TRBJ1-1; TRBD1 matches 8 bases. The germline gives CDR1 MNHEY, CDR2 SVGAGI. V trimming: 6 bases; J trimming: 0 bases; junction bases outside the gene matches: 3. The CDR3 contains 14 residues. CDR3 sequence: CASRRQGLNTEAFF. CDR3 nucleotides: TGTGCCAGCAGGCGACAGGGGCTGAACACTGAAGCTTTCTTT.

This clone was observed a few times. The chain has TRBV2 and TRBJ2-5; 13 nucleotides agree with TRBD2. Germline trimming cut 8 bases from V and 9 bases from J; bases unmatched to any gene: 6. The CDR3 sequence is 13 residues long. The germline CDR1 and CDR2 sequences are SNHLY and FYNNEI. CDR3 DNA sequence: TGTGCCAGCTCCGGGACTAGCGGGGTGGCCCAGTACTTC. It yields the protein CASSGTSGVAQYF.

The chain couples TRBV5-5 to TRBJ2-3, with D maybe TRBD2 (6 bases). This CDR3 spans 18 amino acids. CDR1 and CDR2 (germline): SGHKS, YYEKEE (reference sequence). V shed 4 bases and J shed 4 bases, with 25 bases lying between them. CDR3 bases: TGTGCCAGCAGCCCCTCCCTTGATGGGGGGTGGGGATCAGATACGCAGTATTTT. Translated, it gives CASSPSLDGGWGSDTQYF.

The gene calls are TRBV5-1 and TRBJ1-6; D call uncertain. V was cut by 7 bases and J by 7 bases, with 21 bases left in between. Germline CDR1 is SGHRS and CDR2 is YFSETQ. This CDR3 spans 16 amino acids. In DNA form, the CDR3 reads TGCGCCAGCCGCCACCTAATTAAATCGGGAAATTCACCCCTCCACTTT. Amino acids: CASRHLIKSGNSPLHF.

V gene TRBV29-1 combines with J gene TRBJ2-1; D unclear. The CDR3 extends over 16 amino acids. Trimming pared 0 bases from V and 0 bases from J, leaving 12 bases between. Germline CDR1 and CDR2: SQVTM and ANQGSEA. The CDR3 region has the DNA TGCAGCGTTGAAGATCAAAGCGCTAGCTCCTACAATGAGCAGTTCTTC. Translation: CSVEDQSASSYNEQFF.

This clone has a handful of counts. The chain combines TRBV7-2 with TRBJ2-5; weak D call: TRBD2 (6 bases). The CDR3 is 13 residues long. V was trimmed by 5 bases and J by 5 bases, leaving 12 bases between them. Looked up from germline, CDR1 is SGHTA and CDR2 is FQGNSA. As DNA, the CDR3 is TGTGCCAGCAGCATGACTAGTAAGGAGACCCAGTACTTC. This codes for CASSMTSKETQYF.

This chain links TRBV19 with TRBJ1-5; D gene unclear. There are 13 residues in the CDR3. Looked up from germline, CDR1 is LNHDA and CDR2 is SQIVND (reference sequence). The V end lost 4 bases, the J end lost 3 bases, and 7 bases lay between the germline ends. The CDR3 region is CASSTSDNQPQHF. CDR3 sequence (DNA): TGTGCCAGTAGTACATCAGACAATCAGCCCCAGCATTTT.

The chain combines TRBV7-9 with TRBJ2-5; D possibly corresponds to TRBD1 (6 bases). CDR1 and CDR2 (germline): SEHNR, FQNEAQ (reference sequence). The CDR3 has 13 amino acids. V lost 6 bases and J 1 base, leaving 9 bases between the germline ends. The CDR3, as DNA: TGTGCCAGCAGTCAGGGGCTCCAAGAGACCCAGTACTTC. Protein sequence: CASSQGLQETQYF.

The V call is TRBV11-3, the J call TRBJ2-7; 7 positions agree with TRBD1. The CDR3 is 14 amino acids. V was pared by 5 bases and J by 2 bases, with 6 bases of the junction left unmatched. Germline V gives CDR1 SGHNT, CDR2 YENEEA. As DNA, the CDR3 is TGTGCCAGCAGCCAGGGACAGTACCCCTACGAGCAGTACTTC. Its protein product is CASSQGQYPYEQYF.